The sequence of this T cell receptor beta chain was determined in a study of post-analysis software for immune sequencing data (dated by TCRdb to between 2014 and 2017). For context, the study as a whole: Recorded disease courses included relapsing-remitting, secondary progressive and progressive-relapsing multiple sclerosis, with some patients lacking subtype annotation. A subset of samples was prepared in parallel using single-end sample barcoding, then pooled and co-amplified after Illumina adapter ligation. The patient repertoires were set against ten to eleven previously published healthy control repertoires from donors whose ages ranged from about 6 to 25 years.

The library came from PCR. This sample was sequenced with an Illumina HiSeq 2500. Unique molecular identifiers were incorporated into TCR beta cDNA libraries to reduce PCR and sequencing biases. Per 1 to 10 million input T cells, approximately 500,000 cDNA molecules were obtained, such that each molecule approximated one T cell. The patient libraries were prepared and sequenced with the same protocol used for the earlier healthy control dataset. Within a given batch, samples were prepared together, multiplexed and sequenced on the same HiSeq lane. From the authors' description of their analysis: Raw barcoded reads were processed with MIGEC, discarding single-read molecular identifier groups before consensus assembly and CDR3 extraction. VDJtools was used for post-analysis of the clonotype tables, with diversity normalized by down-sampling every dataset to the smallest sample size. In repertoire overlap clustering, CDR3 amino acid sequences, but not nucleotide sequences, were matched to correct batch-related cross-sample contamination. TCRdb handled the public reads itself, with Q25 trimming in fastp and clone calling in MiXCR, and kept productive beta chains. Merged by CDR3 protein, the rows form single entries marked with the most common genes and DNA. TCRdb assigned the V and J calls; the authors' analysis was not used. Counted in this sample were about 620,000 distinct CDR3 sequences; roughly two fifths of them appeared once. Jointly, the top ten make up over 1.5% of the sample.

Concerning this clonotype itself: Its antigen target is currently unknown. No base quality information exists; no much larger clone differs at one position.

Overall results and qualifications from the work: The multiple sclerosis patient group was slightly younger than the control group. When samples were clustered directly using the F measure, samples prepared in the same batch co-clustered strongly, which prompted a batch-effect correction. Significantly lower normalized Chao1 diversity was found in multiple sclerosis patients than in controls, suggesting substantial peripheral T-cell clonal expansion.

To demonstrate the VDJtools post-analysis software, TCR beta repertoires were profiled from the peripheral blood of about 13 young patients with multiple sclerosis. Multiple sclerosis patients were children and adolescents aged 6 to 15 years. The sequence derives from a girl aged 10-17 years with multiple sclerosis. Sequenced: blood.

The CDR3 loop reads CASSPMEGQETQYF. The bases are TGTGCCAGCTCACCAATGGAGGGTCAAGAGACCCAGTACTTC. Here the chain combines TRBV18 and TRBJ2-5; tentative D gene TRBD2, with 6 bases matching. From the germline V gene, CDR1 is KGHSH and CDR2 is LQKENI. Including cysteine and phenylalanine, the CDR3 has 14 amino acids. The CDR3 DNA has 42 bases and is translated from base 1. V is shortened by 2 bases, J by 2 bases, and the region joining them spans 9 bases.